This TCR beta chain is drawn from a study of somatic mutations in cytotoxic T cells in rheumatoid arthritis. Sequencing used immunoSEQ multiplex PCR; TCRdb keeps in-frame clones, though not all of them. Of some 7,400 clones listed, about three fifths are singletons. Per germline, CDR1 MNHEY and CDR2 SMNVEV (reference sequence). Germline trimming cut 2 bases from V and 4 bases from J; bases unmatched to any gene: 8. This CDR3 contains 16 residues. The sequence derives from a woman aged 40 to 50 in good health. The chain has TRBV27 and TRBJ1-1, with TRBD1 identical over 9 bases. Sequencing input: CD8+ T cells sorted from blood. DNA of the CDR3: TGTGCCAGCAGTTTACCCCGACAGGGGGAGACCACTGAAGCTTTCTTT. Protein sequence: CASSLPRQGETTEAFF.